These 8 T cell receptor beta chains were all obtained from the same sample, sequenced in a study of T-cell reconstitution after alpha-beta-depleted transplantation in children. This sample's TCRbeta library carried unique molecular identifier barcodes. In TCRdb, the PCR reads were re-called with MiXCR into one record per CDR3 protein. The table has 500,000 to 750,000 distinct CDR3 sequences, roughly 13% seen once. Source: PBMCs, mostly from graft donor cells, taken 360 days after TCRalphabeta/CD19-depleted stem cell transplant. Source of these receptors: a male patient between 5 and 17 years old who had a stem cell transplant for acute myeloid leukemia, so the T cells may come from the graft donor.

The chain has TRBV20-1 and TRBJ2-7; a weak D match, TRBD1 (5 bases). V dropped 2 bases and J dropped 1 base, with 12 bases sitting between them. Germline loops: CDR1 DFQATT, CDR2 SNEGSKA (reference sequence). The CDR3 loop spans 14 amino acids. CDR3: CSARSRQGSYEQYF. Written as DNA, the CDR3 is TGCAGTGCTAGATCCCGGCAGGGATCCTACGAGCAGTACTTC.

This clonotype was observed a few times. The CDR3: CASSLGLAVPYEQYF. The CDR3 DNA sequence: TGTGCCAGCAGCTTAGGCCTAGCGGTTCCCTACGAGCAGTACTTC. The rearrangement links TRBV7-2 to TRBJ2-7, with 7 bases fitting TRBD2. V was clipped by 1 base and J by 2 bases; unmatched bases: 5. Germline V CDR1 and CDR2: SGHTA, FQGNSA. There are 15 residues in the CDR3.

This clonotype has more than one count but fewer than ten. The gene calls are TRBV7-8 and TRBJ2-7; perhaps TRBD2 as D (6 bases). The CDR3 spans 13 residues. Deletions cut 5 bases from V and 5 bases from J, with 13 bases between. From germline, CDR1 is SGHVS and CDR2 FQNEAQ. This CDR3 reads CASSGDWANEQYF. For the CDR3, the DNA is TGTGCCAGCAGCGGGGACTGGGCAAACGAGCAGTACTTC.

This clonotype was observed a few times. The CDR3 DNA follows: TGTGCCAGCAGCAAAGGTTCTCCTGGGGGGGGACTAGGAGGCTCCTACAATGAGCAGTTCTTC. As protein: CASSKGSPGGGLGGSYNEQFF. The J gene is TRBJ2-1, the V gene TRBV21-1; the listed D gene, TRBD1, was not tested against the DNA. TRBV21-1 is a pseudogene. CDR3 length: 21 amino acids.

The genes are TRBV4-3 and TRBJ2-7, with TRBD2 identical over 9 bases. Germline V gene sequence: CDR1 LGHNA, CDR2 YSLEER. There are 17 residues in the CDR3. The ends lost 0 bases at V and 5 bases at J; junction bases unmatched: 11. CDR3 in amino acids: CASSQDRRLAGIHEQYF. CDR3 coding DNA: TGCGCCAGCAGCCAAGATCGGCGGCTAGCGGGAATCCACGAGCAGTACTTC.

This clonotype was counted a few times. V and J are TRBV5-1 and TRBJ2-3, with unresolved D. Per germline, CDR1 SGHRS and CDR2 YFSETQ. This CDR3 has 13 amino acids. Deletions cut 5 bases from V and 5 bases from J, with 12 bases between. The CDR3 here is CASRRAPEDTQYF. The CDR3 DNA follows: TGCGCCAGCAGAAGAGCGCCAGAAGATACGCAGTATTTT.

Here the CDR3 DNA reads TGTGCCAGCAGCCCTGGACTATTGCTAGCCAAAAACATTCAGTACTTC. Residues: CASSPGLLLAKNIQYF. This chain connects TRBV4-2 to TRBJ2-4; D is possibly TRBD2 (6 bases). From germline, CDR1 is LGHNA and CDR2 YNFKEQ. Trimming shortened V by 4 bases and J by 0 bases, and 13 bases separated the two germline ends. The CDR3 has 16 amino acids.

In its sample, this clonotype was seen many times. V and J are TRBV24-1 and TRBJ2-2; weak D call: TRBD1 (5 bases). The CDR3 has 17 residues. Germline CDR1 KGHDR, CDR2 SFDVKD. V lost 1 base and J lost 8, with 19 bases in between. This CDR3 reads CATSDFKGNMVGGELFF. For the CDR3, the DNA is TGTGCCACCAGTGATTTTAAGGGGAACATGGTTGGTGGGGAGCTGTTTTTT.